This T cell receptor (beta chain) was recorded in a study of T cell repertoires in cytomegalovirus infection (dated by TCRdb to the late 2010s). Background for the entire study: Donor HLA type was relevant to the analysis, as public TCR beta signatures indicated carriage of CMV infection together with the matching HLA type.

At the junction V is shortened by 1 base and J by 2 bases, with 6 bases in between. Based on the germline V gene, the CDR1 and CDR2 sequences are SGHDN and FVKESK. Inclusive of the bounding cysteine and phenylalanine, the CDR3 is 13 residues long. This entry keeps only the CDR3 DNA: 39 bases, framed from base 1. Results and caveats for the whole study, not just this receptor: The ex vivo response was dominated by HLA-C-restricted CMV-specific TCR beta clonotypes, and the single most frequent clonotype in two of eight donors was supplied by these HLA-C-restricted clonotypes. In both this cohort and an independent roughly 330-donor cohort, the cumulative frequency of public TCR beta family members distinguished carriers of CMV infection plus the relevant HLA type.

This clonotype was observed a single time. Its antigen is still unknown. No quality values exist for individual bases; no much larger clone is one base distant. Just one read gives weak support. TCRdb shows the sequencer as Illumina HiSeq 1500. TCRdb passed the public sequencing reads through fastp at Q25 and MiXCR, retaining productive beta sequences. Under each unique CDR3 protein, matching rows form one entry showing the most common genes and DNA. This sample holds almost 550,000 distinct CDR3 sequences; more than 15% were observed only once. The top ten hold more than 20% of the sample. The chain joins TRBV14 to TRBJ2-7; no D gene call is confident. This TCR was sampled from a human donor in good health (CMV status not recorded). Some clones in this sample may be carry-over from other donors' samples. The sequenced sample was CD8+ T cells from PBMCs. The DNA sequence follows: TGTGCCAGCAGCCAAGCCATAGCCTACGAGCAGTACTTC. It translates to CASSQAIAYEQYF.